The source of this T cell receptor beta chain is a study of cytomegalovirus exposure and HLA in healthy donors. Worth noting for this clone: The antigen is undetermined.

PCR primers comprised 60 Vbeta and 13 Jbeta primers. Only in-frame clones appear in the TCRdb table, and some are missing; sequencing was by immunoSEQ multiplex PCR. Among about 140,000 clones listed, approximately 78% were seen once. Notes on the study in general: The study designated roughly 150 TCR beta chains cytomegalovirus-associated. It was likely that a cluster of highly shared sequence variants was a sequencing artifact. Some segments of the V type, notably TRBV6-2 and TRBV6-3, were excluded as indistinguishable.

Germline V CDR1 and CDR2: MNHNS, SASEGT. Germline trimming cut 5 bases from V and 9 bases from J; bases unmatched to any gene: 6. This CDR3 comprises 15 residues. This TCR came from a female donor in good health and CMV-seronegative. The V and J genes are TRBV6-1 and TRBJ2-1; 14 nucleotides agree with TRBD2. Sequences were obtained from PBMCs. The CDR3 loop reads CASSTRLAGGTEQFF. The CDR3 DNA is TGTGCCAGCAGTACTCGACTAGCGGGAGGGACTGAGCAGTTCTTC.